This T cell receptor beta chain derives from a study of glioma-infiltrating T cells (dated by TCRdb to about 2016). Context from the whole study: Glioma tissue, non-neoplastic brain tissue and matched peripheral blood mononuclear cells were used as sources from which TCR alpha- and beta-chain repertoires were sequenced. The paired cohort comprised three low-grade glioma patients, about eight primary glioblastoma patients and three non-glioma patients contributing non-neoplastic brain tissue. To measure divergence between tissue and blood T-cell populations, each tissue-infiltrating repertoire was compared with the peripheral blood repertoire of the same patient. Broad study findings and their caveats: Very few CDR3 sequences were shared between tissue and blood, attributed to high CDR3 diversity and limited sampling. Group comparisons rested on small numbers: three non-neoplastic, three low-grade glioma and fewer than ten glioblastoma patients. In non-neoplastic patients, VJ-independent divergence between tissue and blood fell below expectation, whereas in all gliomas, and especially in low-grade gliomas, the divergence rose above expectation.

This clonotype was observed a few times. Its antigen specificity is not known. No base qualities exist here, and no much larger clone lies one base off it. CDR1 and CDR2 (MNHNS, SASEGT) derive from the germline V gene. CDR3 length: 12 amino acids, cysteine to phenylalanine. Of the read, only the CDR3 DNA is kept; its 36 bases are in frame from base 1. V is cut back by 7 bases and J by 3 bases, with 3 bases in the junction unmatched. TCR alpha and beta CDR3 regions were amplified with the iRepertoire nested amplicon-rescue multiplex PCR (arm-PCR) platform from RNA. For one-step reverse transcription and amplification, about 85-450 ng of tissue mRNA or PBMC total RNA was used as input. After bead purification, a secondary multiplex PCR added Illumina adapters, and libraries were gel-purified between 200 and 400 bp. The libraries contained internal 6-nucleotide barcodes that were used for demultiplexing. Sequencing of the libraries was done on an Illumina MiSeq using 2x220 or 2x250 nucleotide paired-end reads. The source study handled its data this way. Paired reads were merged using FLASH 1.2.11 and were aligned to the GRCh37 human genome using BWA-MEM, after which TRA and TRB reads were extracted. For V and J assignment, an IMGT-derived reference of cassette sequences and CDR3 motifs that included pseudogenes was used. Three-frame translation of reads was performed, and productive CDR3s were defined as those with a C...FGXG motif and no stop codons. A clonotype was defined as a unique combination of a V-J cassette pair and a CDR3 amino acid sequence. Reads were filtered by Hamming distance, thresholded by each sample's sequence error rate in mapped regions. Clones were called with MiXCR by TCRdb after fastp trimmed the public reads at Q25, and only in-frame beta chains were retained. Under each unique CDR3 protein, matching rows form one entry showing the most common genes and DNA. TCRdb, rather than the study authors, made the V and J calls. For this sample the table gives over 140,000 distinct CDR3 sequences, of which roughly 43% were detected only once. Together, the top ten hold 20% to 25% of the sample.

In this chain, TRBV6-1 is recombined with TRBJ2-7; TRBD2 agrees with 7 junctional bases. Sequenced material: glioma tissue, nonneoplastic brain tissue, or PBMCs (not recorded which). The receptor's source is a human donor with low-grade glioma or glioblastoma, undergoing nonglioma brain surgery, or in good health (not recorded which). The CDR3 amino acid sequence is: CASTRDYYEQYF. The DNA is TGTGCCAGCACTCGGGACTACTACGAGCAGTACTTC.